This TCR beta chain is drawn from a study of T cell responses to AZD1222 COVID-19 vaccine. Sequenced by immunoSEQ multiplex PCR; TCRdb stores in-frame clones only, minus some. The sample lists roughly 110,000 clones; around nine tenths were seen once. The CDR3 has 15 residues. Germline CDR1 is SGHRS and CDR2 is YFSETQ. Trimming cost V 0 bases and J 3 bases; bases outside gene matches: 2. The receptor was derived from an adult who received the AZD1222 COVID-19 vaccine. The starting material was peripheral blood, obtained 28 days after the second AZD1222 dose. V and J are TRBV5-1 and TRBJ2-2; 7 nucleotides agree with TRBD2. The CDR3 reads CASSLAGGDTGELFF. CDR3 nucleotide sequence: TGCGCCAGCAGCTTGGCTGGGGGGGACACCGGGGAGCTGTTTTTT.